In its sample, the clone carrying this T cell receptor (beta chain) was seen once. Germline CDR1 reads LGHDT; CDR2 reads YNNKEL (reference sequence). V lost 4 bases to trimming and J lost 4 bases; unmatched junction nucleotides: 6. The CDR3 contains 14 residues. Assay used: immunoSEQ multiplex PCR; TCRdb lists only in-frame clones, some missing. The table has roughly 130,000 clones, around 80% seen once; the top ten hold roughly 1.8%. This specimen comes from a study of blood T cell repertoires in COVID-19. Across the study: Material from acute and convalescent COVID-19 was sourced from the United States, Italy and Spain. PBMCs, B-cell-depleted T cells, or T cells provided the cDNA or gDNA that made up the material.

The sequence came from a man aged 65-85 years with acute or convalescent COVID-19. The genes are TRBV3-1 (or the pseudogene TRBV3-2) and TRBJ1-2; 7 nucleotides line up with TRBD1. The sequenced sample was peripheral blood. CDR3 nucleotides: TGTGCCAGCAGCCCCAGGGGGAGATCCTATGGCTACACCTTC. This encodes CASSPRGRSYGYTF.